This T cell receptor beta chain is from a study of blood T cell repertoires in COVID-19. Profiling relied on immunoSEQ multiplex PCR, and the TCRdb table lists in-frame clones only, not all of them. Of 250,000 to 300,000 clones detected, 70% to 90% appear once; the ten largest clones hold approximately 12%. Germline V gene sequence: CDR1 LGHDT, CDR2 YNNKEL (reference sequence). V lost 0 bases and J lost 0, with 9 bases in between. The CDR3 loop spans 15 amino acids. This TCR was sampled from a woman aged 60-70 years with acute or convalescent COVID-19. Sequencing was done on a sample of peripheral blood. The genes are TRBV3-1 (or the pseudogene TRBV3-2) and TRBJ2-7; the D is unclear. This chain's CDR3 is CASSQEGGSSYEQYF. Written as DNA, the CDR3 is TGTGCCAGCAGCCAAGAAGGCGGTAGCTCCTACGAGCAGTACTTC.